One and the same sample provided the 15 T cell receptor beta chains below, sequenced in a study of cytomegalovirus exposure and HLA in healthy donors. PCR used 60 Vbeta primers and 13 Jbeta primers. Profiling relied on immunoSEQ multiplex PCR, and the TCRdb table lists in-frame clones only, not all of them. Counted here are about 120,000 clones, roughly a tenth occurring once; the ten biggest clones make up 4.5% to 5%. Sequencing was performed on PBMCs. All receptors come from a woman in her late teens or twenties in good health and CMV-seropositive.

CDR3 residues: CASSFRLAGDRYNEQFF. The DNA of the CDR3 is TGTGCCAGCAGCTTCCGACTAGCGGGAGATCGGTACAATGAGCAGTTCTTC. V usage is TRBV5-4 and J usage is TRBJ2-1; 12 bases fit TRBD2. The CDR3 is 17 amino acids. The J segment lost 4 bases and the V segment lost 2 bases, leaving 7 bases of the junction unmatched. Germline loops: CDR1 SGHNT, CDR2 YYREEE (reference sequence). Full variable domain (remainder filled in from reference TRBV5-4 and TRBJ2-1): ETGVTQSPTHLIKTRGQQVTLRCSSQSGHNTVSWYQQALGQGPQFIFQYYREEENGRGNFPPRFSGLQFPNYSSELNVNALELDDSALYLCASSFRLAGDRYNEQFFGPGTRLTVL.

V gene TRBV2 combines with J gene TRBJ2-3; 9 bases align to TRBD2. Germline CDR1 is SNHLY and CDR2 is FYNNEI. The length of the CDR3 is 18 residues. V shed 4 bases and J 3 bases; nucleotides not matched to a gene: 14. This CDR3 reads CASSGWGSTSGNTDTQYF. In nucleotides, the CDR3 is TGTGCCAGCAGTGGTTGGGGGTCGACTAGCGGAAATACAGATACGCAGTATTTT.

This chain joins TRBV5-4 and TRBJ2-7; TRBD2 agrees at 7 bases. Per germline, CDR1 SGHNT and CDR2 YYREEE (reference sequence). The CDR3 extends over 14 amino acids. Trimming removed 4 bases from V and 4 bases from J; junction bases left unmatched: 8. The CDR3 region has the DNA TGTGCCAGCAGCCCTGCCCGGACTAGTTACGAGCAGTACTTC. Its protein product is CASSPARTSYEQYF.

This clone occurred a few times. The chain links TRBV19 to TRBJ2-3; 13 bases align to TRBD2. Trimming cost V 5 bases and J 5 bases; bases outside gene matches: 7. Germline assignment: CDR1 LNHDA and CDR2 SQIVND (reference sequence). The CDR3 has 16 amino acids. DNA for the CDR3: TGTGCCAGTAGTTTTGGACTAGCGGGAGCGGTAGATACGCAGTATTTT. Amino acids: CASSFGLAGAVDTQYF.

This chain joins TRBV7-9 and TRBJ1-1; D is possibly TRBD1 (6 bases). The germline gives CDR1 SEHNR, CDR2 FQNEAQ (reference sequence). Trimming took off 5 bases at V and 1 base at J, with 11 bases between the two ends. The CDR3 is 14 residues long. The CDR3: CASSEMTGNTEAFF. The CDR3, as DNA: TGTGCCAGCAGCGAAATGACAGGGAACACTGAAGCTTTCTTT. Looking up the rest from reference TRBV7-9 and TRBJ1-1 gives the full variable domain: DTGVSQNPRHKITKRGQNVTFRCDPISEHNRLYWYRQTLGQGPEFLTYFQNEAQLEKSRLLSDRFSAERPKGSFSTLEIQRTEQGDSAMYLCASSEMTGNTEAFFGQGTRLTVV.

The chain joins TRBV7-8 to TRBJ2-2; 7 bases match TRBD2. This CDR3 has 15 residues. Trimming at V came to 7 bases and at J to 5 bases, leaving 10 bases not matched to a gene. The V gene's germline CDR1 is SGHVS and CDR2 FQNEAQ. The CDR3 DNA is TGTGCCAGCAAAAAAGGCCGAGCGGGGACCGGGGAGCTGTTTTTT. Amino acids: CASKKGRAGTGELFF.

This clone appeared a few times. The chain has TRBV2 and TRBJ1-4, with D unclear. CDR1 is SNHLY and CDR2 is FYNNEI in the germline V gene. The CDR3 is made up of 14 amino acids. V lost 7 bases to trimming and J lost 3 bases, with 12 bases between them. The CDR3 region is CASTMTQPNEKLFF. For the CDR3, the DNA is TGTGCCAGCACCATGACACAACCTAATGAAAAACTGTTTTTT.

This clone was seen just once. Relative to the germline gene, one junction end is altered; a read error may explain this. The V and J genes are TRBV6-1 and TRBJ1-1; D is unclear. The CDR3 has 12 residues. Germline loops: CDR1 MNHNS, CDR2 SASEGT. The CDR3 DNA sequence: TGTGCCAGCAGGGGCTACTTACTTGAAGCTTCCTTT. Protein product: CASRGYLLEASF.

The V call is TRBV30, the J call TRBJ2-3; D may be TRBD1 (5 bases). With 5 bases removed from V and 5 bases from J, the gap between germline ends came to 8 bases. Germline V gene sequence: CDR1 GTSNPN, CDR2 SVGIG (reference sequence). The CDR3 length is 11 residues. CDR3 DNA: TGTGCCTGGGGCAGGGAAGATACGCAGTATTTT. Its translation is CAWGREDTQYF.

This clone has just a few counts. The genes are TRBV5-1 and TRBJ2-7; 7 bases fit TRBD1. Germline CDR1 reads SGHRS; CDR2 reads YFSETQ. CDR3 size: 15 residues. The ends lost 0 bases at V and 4 bases at J; junction bases unmatched: 7. The CDR3 region has the DNA TGCGCCAGCAGCTTGGATGAAGGGGGCTTGTACGAGCAGTACTTC. This encodes CASSLDEGGLYEQYF.

This clone was seen once. The rearrangement links TRBV19 to TRBJ1-3; possible D gene TRBD1, 6 bases. V gave up 5 bases and J gave up 0 bases, with 17 bases separating them. The CDR3 consists of 17 residues. The germline V gene encodes CDR1 LNHDA and CDR2 SQIVND (reference sequence). The CDR3 DNA sequence: TGTGCCAGTAGTCCAGACCTGTGGACAGTCTCTGGAAACACCATATATTTT. This gives the protein CASSPDLWTVSGNTIYF.

This clone came up a few times. The J gene is TRBJ2-7, the V gene TRBV5-6; 10 bases map to TRBD1. Germline CDR1 is SGHDT and CDR2 is YYEEEE. The CDR3 consists of 15 residues. The trim removed 2 bases at V and 3 bases at J, leaving 5 bases unmatched. CDR3 bases: TGTGCCAGCAGCTTACCCGGGACAGGGGTCTACGAGCAGTACTTC. Its translation: CASSLPGTGVYEQYF.

This chain links TRBV5-4 with TRBJ2-3, with 12 bases lining up with TRBD2. From germline, CDR1 is SGHNT and CDR2 YYREEE (reference sequence). The CDR3 is made up of 17 amino acids. After removal of 0 bases from V and 2 bases from J, the junction contained 4 bases not matched to a gene. In DNA form, the CDR3 reads TGTGCCAGCAGCTTGGCTTGGACTAGCGGGAACACAGATACGCAGTATTTT. It codes for CASSLAWTSGNTDTQYF.

This clone showed up just a few times. CDR3 DNA: TGTGCCTGGGGGGGCCTGAGCTCTGGGGCCAACGTCCTGACTTTC. Translating gives CAWGGLSSGANVLTF. V gene TRBV30 combines with J gene TRBJ2-6, with D possibly being TRBD1 (6 bases). The germline V gene has CDR1 GTSNPN and CDR2 SVGIG (reference sequence). CDR3 length: 15 amino acids. Trimming removed 5 bases at V and 0 bases at J, with 11 bases between.

This clone was seen only a few times. The chain has TRBV10-3 and TRBJ1-6; no clear D gene. From germline, CDR1 is ENHRY and CDR2 SYGVKD. V lost 9 bases and J 0 bases, leaving 9 bases between the germline ends. This CDR3 has 14 amino acids. CDR3 nucleotides: TGTGCCATGAGCGCTAGCTCCTATAATTCACCCCTCCACTTT. It is translated as CAMSASSYNSPLHF.